The next 20 T cell receptor beta chains were all read from a single sample in a study of T cells after yellow fever vaccination. TCRdb re-derived calls from the 5' RACE reads in MiXCR, one entry per CDR3 protein. The data hold 150,000 to 200,000 distinct CDR3 sequences, with 6% to 7.5% observed a single time. The sample here was CD4+ T cells sorted from PBMCs, taken roughly 5 days after the first yellow fever vaccination. These receptors came from a man aged 18 to 29 who received the YFV17D yellow fever vaccine.

The chain carries TRBV20-1 and TRBJ1-2; D gene uncertain. Between the trimmed V and J ends, which lost 3 bases and 0 bases, there was a span of 14 bases. Germline lookup yields CDR1 DFQATT and CDR2 SNEGSKA (reference sequence). This CDR3 comprises 15 residues. As DNA, the CDR3 is TGCAGTGCTAGGGCCCGAGGCTCACCTAACTATGGCTACACCTTC. Its translation: CSARARGSPNYGYTF.

CDR3 residues: CSAPTSGGVHEQFF. The CDR3 DNA reads TGCAGTGCTCCGACTAGCGGGGGTGTCCATGAGCAGTTCTTC. V and J are TRBV20-1 and TRBJ2-1; TRBD2 matches at 12 bases. The CDR3 consists of 14 residues. Trimming removed 5 bases from V and 8 bases from J; junction bases left unmatched: 7. Germline V lookup: CDR1 DFQATT, CDR2 SNEGSKA (reference sequence).

This clonotype was seen a handful of times. This chain joins TRBV20-1 and TRBJ2-7; D may be TRBD1 or TRBD2 (5 bases each). The CDR3 extends over 14 amino acids. Trimming pared 2 bases from V and 6 bases from J, leaving 17 bases between. Germline-derived CDR1 and CDR2 are DFQATT and SNEGSKA (reference sequence). CDR3 sequence reads: CSARIGTRGSEQYV. CDR3 DNA sequence: TGCAGTGCTAGAATAGGGACCCGGGGATCCGAGCAGTACGTC.

The V gene is TRBV7-2, the J gene TRBJ1-2, with no clear D. Germline V CDR1 and CDR2: SGHTA, FQGNSA. Between the trimmed V and J ends, which lost 0 bases and 8 bases, there was a span of 13 bases. This CDR3 spans 14 amino acids. The CDR3 nucleotides are TGTGCCAGCAGCTTAGCGGGCAGGACGGGAGGCTACACCTTC. Translation gives CASSLAGRTGGYTF. Full variable domain (rest looked up from reference TRBV7-2 and TRBJ1-2): GAGVSQSPSNKVTEKGKDVELRCDPISGHTALYWYRQSLGQGLEFLIYFQGNSAPDKSGLPSDRFSAERTGGSVSTLTIQRTQQEDSAVYLCASSLAGRTGGYTFGSGTRLTVV.

This clonotype showed up many times. The genes are TRBV20-1 and TRBJ2-7; TRBD2 matches 8 bases. CDR1 is DFQATT and CDR2 is SNEGSKA in the germline V gene (reference sequence). This CDR3 contains 13 residues. Losses at the gene ends were 2 bases for V and 2 bases for J; bases not matched to a gene: 2. In DNA, the CDR3 is TGCAGTGCTAGACTAGCGGGCACCTACGAGCAGTACGTC. Translating it yields CSARLAGTYEQYV.

This clonotype has ten or more counts. The rearrangement links TRBV5-1 to TRBJ2-5, with D possibly TRBD1 on 6 matching bases. V gave up 2 bases and J gave up 4 bases, with 15 bases separating them. There are 15 residues in the CDR3. CDR1 SGHRS and CDR2 YFSETQ come from the germline V gene. Here the CDR3 reads CASSLQGLSRETQYF. In nucleotides, the CDR3 is TGCGCCAGCAGCTTACAGGGCCTTAGTAGAGAGACCCAGTACTTC.

This clonotype was counted ten times or more. The CDR3 loop is CASSIGTLGSEAFF. Here the CDR3 DNA reads TGTGCCAGCAGCATTGGGACATTGGGGTCTGAAGCTTTCTTT. V gene TRBV12-3 or TRBV12-4 combines with J gene TRBJ1-1; TRBD1 might be the D (6 bases). The V end lost 6 bases, the J end lost 6 bases, and 17 bases lay between the germline ends. The CDR3 covers 14 residues.

This clonotype was counted a few times. The gene calls are TRBV9 and TRBJ1-3; D is unclear. This CDR3 contains 14 residues. The germline CDR1 and CDR2 sequences are SGDLS and YYNGEE. V was shortened by 2 bases and J by 1 base, with 7 bases between the two germline ends. The CDR3 region has the DNA TGTGCCAGCAGCGTTGACTTTTCTGGAAACACCATATATTTT. This sequence encodes CASSVDFSGNTIYF. The entire variable domain, with the rest obtained from reference TRBV9 and TRBJ1-3, is as follows: DSGVTQTPKHLITATGQRVTLRCSPRSGDLSVYWYQQSLDQGLQFLIQYYNGEERAKGNILERFSAQQFPDLHSELNLSSLELGDSALYFCASSVDFSGNTIYFGEGSWLTVV.

Concerning this clonotype itself: Just one base apart from a much larger clone, this may be a read error. The chain is built from TRBV7-8 and TRBJ1-5, with no clear D. Germline V gives CDR1 SGHVS, CDR2 FQNEAQ. The CDR3 loop spans 12 amino acids. The CDR3 DNA sequence: TGTTCCAGCAGTGGGAATGAGCAGCCCCAGCATTTT. Translated: CSSSGNEQPQHF.

This clonotype was observed many times. This sequence joins TRBV12-3 or TRBV12-4 and TRBJ1-1, with D maybe TRBD1 (5 bases). This CDR3 contains 13 residues. V was trimmed by 6 bases and J by 7 bases, leaving 15 bases between them. This chain's CDR3 is CASSPQGRDEAFF. In nucleotides, the CDR3 is TGTGCCAGCAGCCCTCAGGGAAGGGATGAAGCTTTCTTT.

This clonotype was seen only a few times. The DNA for the CDR3 is TGTGCCAGGGCTTATAGCAATCAGCCCCAGCATTTT. Residues: CARAYSNQPQHF. The chain uses TRBV6-2 or TRBV6-3 and TRBJ1-5; D is unresolved. The CDR3 has 12 amino acids. The V and J ends lost 9 bases and 0 bases respectively, with 6 bases between them. The germline V gene has CDR1 MNHEY and CDR2 SVGEGT.

The sample holds many counts of this clonotype. The gene calls are TRBV11-3 and TRBJ2-5; D is possibly TRBD1 or TRBD2 (5 bases each). Deletions cut 1 base from V and 10 bases from J, with 16 bases between. CDR1 is SGHNT and CDR2 is YENEEA in the germline V gene. This CDR3 contains 14 residues. The CDR3 loop reads CASSLGGASHIQYF. Written as DNA, the CDR3 is TGTGCCAGCAGCTTAGGAGGGGCTAGCCATATCCAGTACTTC.

This clonotype was detected a few times. The chain combines TRBV18 with TRBJ1-3; perhaps TRBD1 as D (5 bases). V was trimmed by 1 base and J by 0 bases, leaving 10 bases between them. The germline gives CDR1 KGHSH, CDR2 LQKENI. This CDR3 is built from 16 residues. The CDR3 sequence is CASSPRPDSSGNTIYF. The CDR3 nucleotides are TGTGCCAGCTCACCACGGCCCGACAGCTCTGGAAACACCATATATTTT. Together with reference TRBV18 and TRBJ1-3, the CDR3 gives the full variable domain: NAGVMQNPRHLVRRRGQEARLRCSPMKGHSHVYWYRQLPEEGLKFMVYLQKENIIDESGMPKERFSAEFPKEGPSILRIQQVVRGDSAAYFCASSPRPDSSGNTIYFGEGSWLTVV.

This clonotype was observed many times. The chain employs TRBV3-1 and TRBJ2-3; 9 nucleotides match TRBD2. The CDR3 is 18 amino acids. Germline-derived CDR1 and CDR2 are LGHDT and YNNKEL (reference sequence). Losses at the gene ends were 1 base for V and 0 bases for J; bases not matched to a gene: 8. The CDR3 is CASSQGETSGLSTDTQYF. In DNA, the CDR3 is TGTGCCAGCAGCCAAGGGGAGACTAGCGGATTGAGCACAGATACGCAGTATTTT.

This clonotype was counted many times. The gene calls are TRBV5-1 and TRBJ2-5, with 9 bases fitting TRBD1. The CDR3 runs to 14 residues. The germline gives CDR1 SGHRS, CDR2 YFSETQ. Trimming took 7 bases from V and 4 from J; bases not matched to a gene: 8. In DNA, the CDR3 is TGCGCCAGCGGTCCGGGACAGGGTCGAGAGACCCAGTACTTC. Translation gives CASGPGQGRETQYF. Supplemented by reference TRBV5-1 and TRBJ2-5, the full variable domain reads KAGVTQTPRYLIKTRGQQVTLSCSPISGHRSVSWYQQTPGQGLQFLFEYFSETQRNKGNFPGRFSGRQFSNSRSEMNVSTLELGDSALYLCASGPGQGRETQYFGPGTRLLVL.

Many counts were recorded for this clonotype. The J gene is TRBJ1-5, the V gene TRBV12-3 or TRBV12-4, with D unresolved. The CDR3 sequence is 14 residues long. V was clipped by 2 bases and J by 1 base, with 6 bases between them. DNA for the CDR3: TGTGCCAGCAGTTTACCCCAGAGCAATCAGCCCCAGCATTTT. This codes for CASSLPQSNQPQHF.

V gene TRBV6-5 combines with J gene TRBJ1-1; TRBD1 is a possible D gene (5 bases). Germline CDR1 is MNHEY and CDR2 is SVGAGI. Trimming pared 0 bases from V and 5 bases from J, leaving 16 bases between. This CDR3 is built from 16 residues. CDR3 coding DNA: TGTGCCAGCAGTTACTCGACGGGGCCCGAGGATACTGAAGCTTTCTTT. This encodes CASSYSTGPEDTEAFF.

This clonotype was counted ten times or more. As DNA, the CDR3 is TGTGCCAGCAGCTCCAGACAGGGGGTCGCCTATAATTCACCCCTCCACTTT. Translating it yields CASSSRQGVAYNSPLHF. V is TRBV6-2 or TRBV6-3 and J is TRBJ1-6; 9 nucleotides agree with TRBD1. CDR1 MNHEY and CDR2 SVGEGT come from the germline V gene. This CDR3 comprises 17 residues. J gave up 2 bases and V 6 bases, and 8 bases lay outside the gene matches.

This clonotype has just a few counts. This rearrangement joins TRBV20-1 to TRBJ2-1, with TRBD2 matching over 14 bases. The CDR3 runs 16 residues. Per the germline V gene, CDR1 is DFQATT and CDR2 is SNEGSKA (reference sequence). Trimming at V came to 2 bases and at J to 6 bases, leaving 6 bases not matched to a gene. Here the CDR3 reads CSARTGTSGGVNEQFF. DNA for the CDR3: TGCAGTGCTAGAACCGGGACTAGCGGGGGTGTCAATGAGCAGTTCTTC.

The chain employs TRBV20-1 and TRBJ2-3; D gene ambiguous. The germline V gene has CDR1 DFQATT and CDR2 SNEGSKA (reference sequence). The CDR3 sequence is 14 residues long. The V and J ends lost 4 bases and 0 bases respectively, with 11 bases between them. CDR3 coding DNA: TGCAGTGCTACTCCCATGGGGAGCACAGATACGCAGTATTTT. Residues: CSATPMGSTDTQYF.